This T cell receptor beta chain was profiled in a study of blood T cell repertoires in COVID-19. For the study at large: The cDNA or gDNA used as material had been derived from T cells, B-cell-depleted T cells, or PBMCs.

Some clones are missing from TCRdb's copy, which holds only in-frame ones; the method was immunoSEQ multiplex PCR. The sample records 400,000 to 450,000 clones, roughly 87% being singletons. CDR3 size: 13 residues. Per the germline V gene, CDR1 is SGHRS and CDR2 is YFSETQ. Trimming at V came to 3 bases and at J to 7 bases, leaving 5 bases not matched to a gene. The cohort comprised adults aged roughly 18 to 95 years residing in approximately 25 US areas. Sequencing input: PBMCs or T cells enriched from blood (not recorded which). This rearrangement joins TRBV5-1 to TRBJ1-2; 8 bases are shared with TRBD1. The receptor's source is a man aged 18 to 30 who had recovered from COVID-19. The CDR3 loop reads CASSSTGEGGYTF. CDR3 DNA sequence: TGCGCCAGCAGCTCGACAGGGGAGGGTGGCTACACCTTC.